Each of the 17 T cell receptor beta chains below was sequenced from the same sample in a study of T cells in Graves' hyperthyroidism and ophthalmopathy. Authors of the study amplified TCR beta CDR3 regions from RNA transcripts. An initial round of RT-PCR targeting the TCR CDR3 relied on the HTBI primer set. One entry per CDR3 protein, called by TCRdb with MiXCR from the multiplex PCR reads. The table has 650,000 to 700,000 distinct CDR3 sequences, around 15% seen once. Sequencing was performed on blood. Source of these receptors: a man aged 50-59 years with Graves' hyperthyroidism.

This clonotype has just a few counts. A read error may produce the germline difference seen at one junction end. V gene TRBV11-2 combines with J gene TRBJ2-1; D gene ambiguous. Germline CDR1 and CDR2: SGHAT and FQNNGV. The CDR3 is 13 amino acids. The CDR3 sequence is CASSYELDNEQLF. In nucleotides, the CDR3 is TGTGCCAGCTCGTACGAACTTGACAATGAGCAGCTCTTC.

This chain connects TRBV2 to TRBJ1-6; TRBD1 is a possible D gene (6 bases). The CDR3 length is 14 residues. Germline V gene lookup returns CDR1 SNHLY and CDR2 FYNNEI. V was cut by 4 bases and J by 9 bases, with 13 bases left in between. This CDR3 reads CASSVNRVVSPLHF. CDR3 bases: TGTGCCAGCAGTGTTAACAGGGTCGTTTCACCCCTCCACTTT.

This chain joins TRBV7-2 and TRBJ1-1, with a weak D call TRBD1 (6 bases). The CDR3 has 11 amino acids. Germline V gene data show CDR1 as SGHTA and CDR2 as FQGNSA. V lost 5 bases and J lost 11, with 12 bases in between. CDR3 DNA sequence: TGTGCCAGCAGCGTCCAGGGGAGGGCTTTCTTT. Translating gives CASSVQGRAFF.

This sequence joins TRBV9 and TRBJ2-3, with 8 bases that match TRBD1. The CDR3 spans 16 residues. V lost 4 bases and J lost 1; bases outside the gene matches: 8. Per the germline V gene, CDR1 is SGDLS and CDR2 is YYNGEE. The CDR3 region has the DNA TGTGCCAGCAGCACCCGACAGGGGCTGGGCACAGATACGCAGTATTTT. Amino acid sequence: CASSTRQGLGTDTQYF.

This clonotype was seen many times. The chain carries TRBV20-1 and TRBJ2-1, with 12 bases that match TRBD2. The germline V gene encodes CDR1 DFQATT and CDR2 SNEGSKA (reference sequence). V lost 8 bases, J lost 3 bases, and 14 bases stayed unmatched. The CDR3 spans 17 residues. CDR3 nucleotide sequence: TGCAGTCTACAGGAGACTAGCGGGAGTTGGGTCTACAATGAGCAGTTCTTC. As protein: CSLQETSGSWVYNEQFF.

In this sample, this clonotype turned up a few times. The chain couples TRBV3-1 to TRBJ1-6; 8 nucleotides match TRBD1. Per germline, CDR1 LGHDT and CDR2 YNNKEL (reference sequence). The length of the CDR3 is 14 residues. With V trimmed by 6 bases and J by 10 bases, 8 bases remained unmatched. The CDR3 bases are TGTGCCAGCAGACACGACAGGGGTAGGTCACCCCTCCACTTT. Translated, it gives CASRHDRGRSPLHF.

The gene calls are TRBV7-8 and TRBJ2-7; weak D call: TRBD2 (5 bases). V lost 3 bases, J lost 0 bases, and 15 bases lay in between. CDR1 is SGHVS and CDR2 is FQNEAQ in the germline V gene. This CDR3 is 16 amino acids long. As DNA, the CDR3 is TGTGCCAGCAGCTTCGACCCAGCGGAAAGCTCCTACGAGCAGTACTTC. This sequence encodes CASSFDPAESSYEQYF.

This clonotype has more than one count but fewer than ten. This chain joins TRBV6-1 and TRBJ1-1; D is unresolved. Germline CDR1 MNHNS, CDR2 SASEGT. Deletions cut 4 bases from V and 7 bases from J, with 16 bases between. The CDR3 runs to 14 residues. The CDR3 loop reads CASSAPGFVNEAFF. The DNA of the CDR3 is TGTGCCAGCAGTGCCCCGGGTTTCGTGAATGAAGCTTTCTTT.

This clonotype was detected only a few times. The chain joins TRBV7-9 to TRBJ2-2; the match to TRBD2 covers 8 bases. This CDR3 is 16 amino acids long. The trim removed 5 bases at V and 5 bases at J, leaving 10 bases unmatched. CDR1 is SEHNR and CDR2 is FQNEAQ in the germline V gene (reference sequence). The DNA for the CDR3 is TGTGCCAGCAGCCCCGCGCTGGGCGGGAGGACCGGGGAGCTGTTTTTT. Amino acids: CASSPALGGRTGELFF.

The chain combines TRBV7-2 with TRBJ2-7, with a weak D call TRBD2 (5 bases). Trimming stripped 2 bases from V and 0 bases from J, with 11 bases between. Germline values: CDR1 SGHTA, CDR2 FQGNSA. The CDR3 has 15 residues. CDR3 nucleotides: TGTGCCAGCAGCTTAACAGCGGAGAGCTCCTACGAGCAGTACTTC. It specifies CASSLTAESSYEQYF.

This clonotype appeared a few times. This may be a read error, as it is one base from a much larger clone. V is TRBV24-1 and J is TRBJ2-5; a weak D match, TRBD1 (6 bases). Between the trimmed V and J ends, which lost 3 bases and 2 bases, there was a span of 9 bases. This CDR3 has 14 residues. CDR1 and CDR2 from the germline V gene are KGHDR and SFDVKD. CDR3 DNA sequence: TGTGCCACCAGTGATCTCGGACAGCAAGAGACCCAGTACTTC. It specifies CATSDLGQQETQYF.

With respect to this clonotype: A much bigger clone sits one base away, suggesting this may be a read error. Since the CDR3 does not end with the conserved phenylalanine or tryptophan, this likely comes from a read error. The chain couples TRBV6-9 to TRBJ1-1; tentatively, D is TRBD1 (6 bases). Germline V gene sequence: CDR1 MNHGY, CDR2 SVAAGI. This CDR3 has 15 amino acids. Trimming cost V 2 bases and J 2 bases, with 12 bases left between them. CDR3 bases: TGTGCCAGCAGTTATATGACAGGAGTAAACACTGAAGCTTTCCTT. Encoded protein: CASSYMTGVNTEAFL.

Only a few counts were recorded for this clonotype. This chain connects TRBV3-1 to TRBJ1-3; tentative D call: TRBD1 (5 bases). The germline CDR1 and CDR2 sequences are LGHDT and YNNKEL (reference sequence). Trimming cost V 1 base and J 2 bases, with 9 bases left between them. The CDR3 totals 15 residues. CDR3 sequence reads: CASSQAGTPGNTIYF. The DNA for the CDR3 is TGTGCCAGCAGCCAAGCCGGGACGCCTGGAAACACCATATATTTT.

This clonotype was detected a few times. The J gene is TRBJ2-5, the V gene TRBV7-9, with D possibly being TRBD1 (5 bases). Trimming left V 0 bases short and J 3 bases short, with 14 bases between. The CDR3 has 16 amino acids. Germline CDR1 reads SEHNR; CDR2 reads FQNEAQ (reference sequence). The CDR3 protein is CASSLAGSETEETQYF. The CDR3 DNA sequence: TGTGCCAGCAGCTTAGCGGGATCAGAGACAGAAGAGACCCAGTACTTC.

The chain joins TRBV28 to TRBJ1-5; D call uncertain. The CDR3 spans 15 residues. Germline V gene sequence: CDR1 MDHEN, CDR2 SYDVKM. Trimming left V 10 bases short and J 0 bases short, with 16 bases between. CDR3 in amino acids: CATNELKYSNQPQHF. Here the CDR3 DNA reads TGTGCCACGAATGAGCTGAAGTATAGCAATCAGCCCCAGCATTTT.

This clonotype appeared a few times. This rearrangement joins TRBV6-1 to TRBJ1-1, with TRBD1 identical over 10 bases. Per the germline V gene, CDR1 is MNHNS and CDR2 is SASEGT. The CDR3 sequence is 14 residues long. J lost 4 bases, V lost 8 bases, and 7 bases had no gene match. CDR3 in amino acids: CASRETGGSTEAFF. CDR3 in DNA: TGTGCCAGCCGAGAGACAGGGGGCAGCACTGAAGCTTTCTTT.

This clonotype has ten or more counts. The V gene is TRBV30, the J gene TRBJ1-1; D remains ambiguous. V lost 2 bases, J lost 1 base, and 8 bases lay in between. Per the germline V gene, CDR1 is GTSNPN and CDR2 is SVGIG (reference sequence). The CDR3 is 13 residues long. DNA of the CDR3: TGTGCCTGGAGTCCGTCCGGGAACACTGAAGCTTTCTTT. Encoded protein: CAWSPSGNTEAFF. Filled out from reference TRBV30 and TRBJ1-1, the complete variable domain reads SQTIHQWPATLVQPVGSPLSLECTVEGTSNPNLYWYRQAAGRGLQLLFYSVGIGQISSEVPQNLSASRPQDRQFILSSKKLLLSDSGFYLCAWSPSGNTEAFFGQGTRLTVV.